This T cell receptor (beta chain) derives from a study of Ad26.COV2.S vaccination and SARS-CoV-2 variants. Broader study findings: Similar non-spike TCR breadth was seen in vaccine and placebo recipients. Substantial response breadth was reportedly seen for spike-specific CD8+ and CD4+ T cells after vaccination.

Comments on this clone: Antigen unknown.

TCRdb keeps only in-frame clones here, not all; method: immunoSEQ multiplex PCR. The sample contains over 400,000 clones, approximately 92% of which appear only once. Treatment here: over 15 received Ad26.COV2.S at low or high dose, single or two shots; several received placebo; per-sample allocation not given. The samples were gathered on day 63 after the first injection of vaccine or placebo. The sequences come from peripheral blood, collected in a trial of Ad26.COV2.S vaccine versus placebo. The TCR was taken from a person between 18 and 65 years old who received the Ad26.COV2.S COVID-19 vaccine or a placebo.

The CDR3 DNA follows: TGTGCCAGCAGCTTATCTAGCGGGAGCGTCAATGAGCAGTTCTTC. It yields the protein CASSLSSGSVNEQFF. The rearrangement joins TRBV7-8 to TRBJ2-1, with TRBD2 matching 10 bases. This CDR3 spans 15 amino acids. Germline V CDR1 and CDR2: SGHVS, FQNEAQ. V was clipped by 2 bases and J by 6 bases; unmatched bases: 4.